The 25 T cell receptor beta chains below come from one sample, sequenced in a study of CD8 T cells in Susac syndrome. Random hexamers were used to reverse transcribe the RNA input (about 0.45 to 1 ug). TCRdb fed the immunoSEQ multiplex PCR reads into MiXCR, producing one record per CDR3 protein. This sample yields around 270,000 distinct CDR3 sequences, of which around 85% are seen a single time; about 0.22% belongs to the top ten. Sequencing input: CD8+ T cells from PBMCs. These receptor sequences come from a human donor with multiple sclerosis.

This clonotype was counted a few times. The V call is TRBV6-1, the J call TRBJ1-1; D unclear. Deletions cut 10 bases from V and 6 bases from J, with 6 bases between. Germline loops: CDR1 MNHNS, CDR2 SASEGT. CDR3 length: 9 amino acids. DNA of the CDR3: TGTGCCACCCGAGCTGAAGCTTTCTTT. Translated, it gives CATRAEAFF.

The chain has TRBV5-6 and TRBJ1-2; weak D call: TRBD1 (6 bases). Deletions cut 4 bases from V and 4 bases from J, with 14 bases between. CDR1 is SGHDT and CDR2 is YYEEEE in the germline V gene. The length of the CDR3 is 14 residues. CDR3 sequence: CASSRAGASYGYTF. The DNA for the CDR3 is TGTGCCAGCAGCCGGGCGGGGGCGTCCTATGGCTACACCTTC.

V and J are TRBV13 and TRBJ2-7; no reliable D call. V was trimmed by 7 bases and J by 3 bases, leaving 16 bases between them. From germline, CDR1 is PRHDT and CDR2 FYEKMQ (reference sequence). This CDR3 contains 14 residues. The CDR3 reads CASIASTENYEQYF. For the CDR3, the DNA is TGTGCCAGCATCGCCTCCACGGAGAACTACGAGCAGTACTTC. The variable domain in full, completed from reference TRBV13 and TRBJ2-7, reads AAGVIQSPRHLIKEKRETATLKCYPIPRHDTVYWYQQGPGQDPQFLISFYEKMQSDKGSIPDRFSAQQFSDYHSELNMSSLELGDSALYFCASIASTENYEQYFGPGTRLTVT.

The chain recombines TRBV5-4 with TRBJ1-5, with D uncertain. Between the trimmed V and J ends, which lost 0 bases and 7 bases, there was a span of 8 bases. The CDR3 is 13 residues long. Germline V gene data show CDR1 as SGHNT and CDR2 as YYREEE (reference sequence). CDR3 in amino acids: CASSLDPEQPQHF. In DNA, the CDR3 is TGTGCCAGCAGCTTGGATCCCGAACAGCCCCAGCATTTT.

This rearrangement joins TRBV19 to TRBJ1-2; D might be TRBD1 (5 bases). CDR3 length: 14 amino acids. Between the trimmed V and J ends, which lost 5 bases and 4 bases, there was a span of 14 bases. The germline V gene has CDR1 LNHDA and CDR2 SQIVND (reference sequence). The DNA for the CDR3 is TGTGCCAGTAGTCCTCGGGGGAGCGCCTATGGCTACACCTTC. As protein: CASSPRGSAYGYTF.

The rearrangement links TRBV5-6 to TRBJ2-5; 7 positions agree with TRBD2. Germline assignment: CDR1 SGHDT and CDR2 YYEEEE. The CDR3 consists of 13 residues. V was clipped by 4 bases and J by 3 bases; unmatched bases: 3. CDR3 protein: CASSGAGKETQYF. The CDR3 DNA is TGTGCCAGCAGCGGAGCGGGAAAAGAGACCCAGTACTTC.

V gene TRBV27 combines with J gene TRBJ2-2, with D possibly called TRBD1 or TRBD2 (5 bases each). Per the germline V gene, CDR1 is MNHEY and CDR2 is SMNVEV (reference sequence). The CDR3 has 16 amino acids. V dropped 3 bases and J dropped 4 bases, with 15 bases sitting between them. This chain's CDR3 is CASSFGTGLITGELFF. The CDR3, as DNA: TGTGCCAGCAGTTTCGGGACCGGACTCATCACCGGGGAGCTGTTTTTT.

The CDR3 reads CASSPGGTGPIEAFF. CDR3 nucleotides: TGTGCCAGCAGCCCAGGCGGGACAGGGCCTATAGAAGCTTTCTTT. The gene calls are TRBV11-3 and TRBJ1-1; 9 nucleotides match TRBD1. The CDR3 is 15 residues long. The ends lost 5 bases at V and 8 bases at J; junction bases unmatched: 12. Germline V gives CDR1 SGHNT, CDR2 YENEEA.

The chain couples TRBV4-2 to TRBJ2-1; D call uncertain. CDR1 is LGHNA and CDR2 is YNFKEQ in the germline V gene. The CDR3 covers 14 residues. V dropped 0 bases and J dropped 6 bases, with 9 bases sitting between them. The CDR3 loop reads CASSQDRRINEQFF. CDR3 nucleotide sequence: TGTGCCAGCAGCCAAGATCGACGGATCAATGAGCAGTTCTTC.

Note on this clonotype: A much larger clone differs from this one at a single base, so this may be a read error. The J gene is TRBJ2-7, the V gene TRBV28, with TRBD2 identical over 9 bases. V was pared by 2 bases and J by 7 bases, with 12 bases of the junction left unmatched. Germline CDR1 and CDR2: MDHEN and SYDVKM. The CDR3 extends over 16 amino acids. The CDR3 reads CASSLGLAGPFNEQYF. CDR3 nucleotide sequence: TGTGCCAGCAGTTTAGGGCTAGCGGGGCCATTTAATGAGCAGTACTTC.

This clonotype appeared once. The chain couples TRBV6-4 to TRBJ1-1, with D perhaps matching TRBD1 (5 bases). Germline loops: CDR1 MRHNA, CDR2 SNTAGT. The V end was cut by 7 bases, the J end by 3 bases, with 15 bases between. CDR3 length: 14 amino acids. This CDR3 is CASTVTGWDTEAFF. For the CDR3, the DNA is TGTGCCAGCACCGTTACAGGCTGGGACACTGAAGCTTTCTTT.

On this clonotype itself: At one boundary the junction diverges from the germline segment, which might be a read error. This sequence joins TRBV12-3 or TRBV12-4 and TRBJ2-2, with D perhaps given as TRBD1 or TRBD2 (5 bases each). The CDR3 consists of 14 residues. The CDR3 coding sequence is TGTGCCAGCAGTTTAGGGACAAACACCGGGAAGCTGTTTTTT. It codes for CASSLGTNTGKLFF.

This chain links TRBV27 with TRBJ2-1; weak D call: TRBD2 (5 bases). The V end lost 6 bases, the J end lost 3 bases, and 15 bases lay between the germline ends. Germline assignment: CDR1 MNHEY and CDR2 SMNVEV (reference sequence). The CDR3 contains 15 residues. Here the CDR3 DNA reads TGTGCCAGCAGGTCCGGGGAGAGTAGCTACAATGAGCAGTTCTTC. Encoded protein: CASRSGESSYNEQFF.

This clonotype was counted once. The chain recombines TRBV7-3 with TRBJ2-3; 8 nucleotides line up with TRBD1. CDR1 and CDR2 (germline): SGHTA, FQGTGA. The CDR3 is 14 residues long. With V trimmed by 5 bases and J by 3 bases, 4 bases remained unmatched. This CDR3 is CASSERQGTDTQYF. The CDR3 nucleotides are TGTGCCAGCAGCGAAAGACAGGGGACAGATACGCAGTATTTT.

This clonotype was detected only a few times. Relative to the germline gene, one junction end is altered; a read error may explain this. V gene TRBV6-2 or TRBV6-3 combines with J gene TRBJ1-2; perhaps TRBD1 as D (5 bases). CDR1 is MNHEY and CDR2 is SVGEGT in the germline V gene. The CDR3 covers 14 residues. DNA for the CDR3: TGTGCCAGCACTTACGGGACGCCTTCCTATGGCTACACCTTC. Translated: CASTYGTPSYGYTF.

V is TRBV7-9 and J is TRBJ1-1, with TRBD1 identical over 7 bases. The CDR3 runs 14 residues. The J segment lost 1 base and the V segment lost 7 bases, leaving 6 bases of the junction unmatched. Germline V gene data show CDR1 as SEHNR and CDR2 as FQNEAQ (reference sequence). CDR3 sequence: CASTVTGTNTEAFF. Written as DNA, the CDR3 is TGTGCCAGCACTGTGACAGGGACGAACACTGAAGCTTTCTTT.

The J gene is TRBJ2-7, the V gene TRBV7-6; D ambiguous. The CDR3 has 14 amino acids. Trimming removed 3 bases at V and 3 bases at J, with 12 bases between. Per germline, CDR1 SGHVS and CDR2 FNYEAQ. The CDR3 region has the DNA TGTGCCAGCAGCTTTTATTCTGGGAACTACGAGCAGTACTTC. Its translation: CASSFYSGNYEQYF.

The V and J genes are TRBV2 and TRBJ2-7; D gene ambiguous. V lost 3 bases to trimming and J lost 5 bases, with 17 bases between them. Germline V lookup: CDR1 SNHLY, CDR2 FYNNEI. The CDR3 runs to 15 residues. CDR3 amino acids: CASSEGSGPLHEQYF. For the CDR3, the DNA is TGTGCCAGCAGTGAGGGTTCAGGCCCCCTCCACGAGCAGTACTTC.

The rearrangement joins TRBV3-1 to TRBJ2-7; 9 nucleotides align to TRBD1. The CDR3 spans 15 residues. Trimming cost V 1 base and J 5 bases; bases outside gene matches: 6. Germline CDR1 is LGHDT and CDR2 is YNNKEL (reference sequence). CDR3 residues: CASSQGPGQGNEQYF. Written as DNA, the CDR3 is TGTGCCAGCAGCCAAGGCCCGGGACAGGGTAACGAGCAGTACTTC.

The chain employs TRBV28 and TRBJ1-1; weak D call: TRBD1 (5 bases). Germline CDR1 reads MDHEN; CDR2 reads SYDVKM. V shed 8 bases and J shed 0 bases, with 13 bases lying between them. CDR3 length equals 14 residues. In nucleotides, the CDR3 is TGTGCCAGCGGGGGGGGAAATTTGAACACTGAAGCTTTCTTT. As protein: CASGGGNLNTEAFF.

The gene calls are TRBV7-9 and TRBJ2-1, with D perhaps given as TRBD1 or TRBD2 (5 bases each). Germline V lookup: CDR1 SEHNR, CDR2 FQNEAQ (reference sequence). The CDR3 sequence is 15 residues long. Deletions cut 4 bases from V and 10 bases from J, with 20 bases between. The CDR3 DNA reads as TGTGCCAGCAGCTATCCGGGACCCCCGCCCCAGGAGCAGTTCTTC. It is translated as CASSYPGPPPQEQFF.

This clonotype has a handful of counts. The chain is built from TRBV6-4 and TRBJ1-1; 8 bases are shared with TRBD1. This CDR3 contains 14 residues. V was clipped by 6 bases and J by 4 bases; unmatched bases: 7. Germline V lookup: CDR1 MRHNA, CDR2 SNTAGT. The CDR3 nucleotides read TGTGCCAGCAGCCAGACAGGGGAGACCACTGAAGCTTTCTTT. Residues: CASSQTGETTEAFF.

The chain has TRBV28 and TRBJ1-1, with TRBD1 as a possible D gene (6 bases). This CDR3 is 14 amino acids long. Trimming cost V 6 bases and J 1 base, with 12 bases left between them. Germline V gene sequence: CDR1 MDHEN, CDR2 SYDVKM. In nucleotides, the CDR3 is TGTGCCAGCAGGGATCTACAGGGGAACACTGAAGCTTTCTTT. Amino acids: CASRDLQGNTEAFF.

The chain combines TRBV4-3 with TRBJ2-7, with D uncertain. V lost 3 bases, J lost 2 bases, and 8 bases lay in between. The CDR3 spans 13 residues. Germline lookup yields CDR1 LGHNA and CDR2 YSLEER. CDR3 sequence (DNA): TGCGCCAGCAGCCATTCCCTAACCTACGAGCAGTACTTC. Translation: CASSHSLTYEQYF.

This clonotype was found a few times. Compared with germline, one end of the junction differs, possibly owing to a read error. The chain carries TRBV6-1 and TRBJ2-1, with 12 bases that match TRBD2. Germline CDR1 reads MNHNS; CDR2 reads SASEGT. The CDR3 has 15 amino acids. CDR3 protein: CASSQAGTSGYEQFF. The DNA of the CDR3 is TGTGCCAGCAGTCAAGCCGGGACTAGCGGGTATGAGCAGTTCTTC.